This TCR beta chain was captured by sequencing in a study of cytomegalovirus exposure and HLA in healthy donors. A remark on this clone: Its antigen remains unidentified.

Some clones are missing from TCRdb's copy, which holds only in-frame ones; the method was immunoSEQ multiplex PCR. The data contain about 120,000 clones, 89% of them singletons. Trimming removed 2 bases from V and 2 bases from J, with 5 bases in between. CDR1 is SGHTA, CDR2 FQGTGA, per germline. The CDR3 has 13 amino acids. Whole-study results and caveats: Accounts indicate the classifier identified cytomegalovirus status with strong specificity and sensitivity.

The rearrangement joins TRBV7-3 to TRBJ2-3, with D unresolved. Sequences were obtained from PBMCs. The origin of this receptor is a woman between 18 and 29 years old in good health and CMV-seronegative. The CDR3 reads CASSLANTDTQYF. The CDR3 nucleotides read TGTGCCAGCAGCTTAGCGAACACAGATACGCAGTATTTT.